Reported below is one T cell receptor beta chain. Its antigen is as yet unknown. The libraries of TRB cDNA were constructed through 5' RACE using UMI labels. TCRdb re-analyzed the 5' RACE reads; it lists each CDR3 protein once, without DNA. Its clone listing holds nearly 110,000 distinct CDR3 sequences. This specimen belongs to a study of CXCR3-negative and CXCR3-positive naive CD8 T cells. Study-wide results and limits: CXCR3-positive naive cells had TRB CDR3s that were more hydrophobic than CXCR3-negative naive cells had.

Triplicate sorts of under 350,000 cells per CD8+ subset. This CDR3 has 17 residues. CDR1 and CDR2 (germline): SGHDN, FVKESK. This receptor was obtained from a human donor in good health. Some clones in this sample may be carry-over from other donors' samples. This chain joins TRBV14 and TRBJ2-1; the D call of TRBD1 rests on TCRdb alone, since no DNA is present to check it. Sequenced sample: naive CXCR3+ CD8+ T cells from blood. Indicated subset: CD45RO-CCR7+CD27+CD95- naive CD8+ T cells expressing CXCR3 (TNR3+). CDR3 sequence: CASSQATGTDTYNEQFF.